This TCR beta chain was recovered during a study of siplizumab effects on memory and regulatory T cells. The CDR3 is 13 residues long. Germline CDR1 and CDR2: MDHEN and SYDVKM. Trimming stripped 10 bases from V and 0 bases from J, with 9 bases between. Some clones are missing from TCRdb's copy, which holds only in-frame ones; the method was immunoSEQ multiplex PCR. The sample shows about 91,000 clones, roughly 95% of them seen only once. The origin of this receptor is a human donor in good health. The sample consisted of naive CD4+ T cells sorted from blood. V gene TRBV28 combines with J gene TRBJ2-2; D is possibly TRBD1 or TRBD2 (5 bases each). This CDR3 is CAIQDSNTGELFF. The CDR3 DNA is TGTGCCATACAGGACTCGAACACCGGGGAGCTGTTTTTT.